This record looks at one TCR beta chain sequence and its context. Its target is not known. The data belong to a study of T cells in narcolepsy. As for the study in general: Patients with NT1 or NT2 and healthy control donors were enrolled. General study results and limits: Autoreactive clonotypes reportedly recurred in blood of same and different patients, not controls. Autoreactive clone sequences were missing from some blood memory CD4+ repertoires. Autoreactive HCRT-specific and TRIB2-specific clonotypes were marked in same-patient CSF-versus-blood CD4+ comparisons.

Assay: immunoSEQ multiplex PCR; the TCRdb copy retains only in-frame clones and omits some. The sample shows tens of thousands of clones, around 86% of them seen only once. With V trimmed by 4 bases and J by 7 bases, 13 bases remained unmatched. From germline, CDR1 is SGHRS and CDR2 YFSETQ. This CDR3 has 15 residues. This clonotype was sampled from a human donor with narcolepsy. The J gene is TRBJ2-5, the V gene TRBV5-1, with 7 bases identical to TRBD1. Sequencing was performed on CD45RA- memory CD4+ T cells from PBMCs. CDR3 nucleotides: TGCGCCAGCAGCCAACCCGGGACAGCGGACACGACCCAGTACTTC. Its translation is CASSQPGTADTTQYF.